This TCR beta chain was retrieved from a study of cytomegalovirus exposure and HLA in healthy donors. The PCR had 60 Vbeta and 13 Jbeta primers. The repertoire was sequenced with immunoSEQ multiplex PCR; TCRdb's copy has only in-frame clones and lacks some. This table has 100,000 to 150,000 clones, about two thirds appearing once. The CDR3 consists of 14 residues. Trimming shortened V by 8 bases and J by 8 bases, and 18 bases separated the two germline ends. Germline V gives CDR1 MGHDK, CDR2 SYGVNS. The specimen sequenced was PBMCs. The J gene is TRBJ1-4, the V gene TRBV25-1, with D tentatively TRBD1 (6 bases). The clonotype comes from a woman aged 60-75 years in good health and CMV-seropositive. The CDR3 here is CASGGGPRGEKLFF. The DNA of the CDR3 is TGTGCCAGCGGGGGGGGCCCAAGAGGGGAAAAACTGTTTTTT.